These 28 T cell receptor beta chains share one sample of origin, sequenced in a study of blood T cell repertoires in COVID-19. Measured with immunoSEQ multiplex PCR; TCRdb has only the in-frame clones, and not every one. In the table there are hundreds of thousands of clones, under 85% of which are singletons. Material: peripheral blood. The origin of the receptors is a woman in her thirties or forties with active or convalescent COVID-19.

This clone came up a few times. In DNA, the CDR3 is TGCAGCGTGACCGGGACTAGCGGGGGACAAGAGACCCAGTACTTC. Translation gives CSVTGTSGGQETQYF. The chain has TRBV29-1 and TRBJ2-5; TRBD2 aligns across 14 bases. J lost 2 bases, V lost 6 bases, and 5 bases had no gene match. Germline V CDR1 and CDR2: SQVTM, ANQGSEA. This CDR3 region has 15 residues.

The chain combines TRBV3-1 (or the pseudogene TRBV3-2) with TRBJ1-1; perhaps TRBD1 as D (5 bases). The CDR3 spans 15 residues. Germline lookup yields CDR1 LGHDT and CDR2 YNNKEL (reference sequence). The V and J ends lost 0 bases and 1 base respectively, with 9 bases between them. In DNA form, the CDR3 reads TGTGCCAGCAGCCAAGATGCGGGGGGGAACACTGAAGCTTTCTTT. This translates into CASSQDAGGNTEAFF.

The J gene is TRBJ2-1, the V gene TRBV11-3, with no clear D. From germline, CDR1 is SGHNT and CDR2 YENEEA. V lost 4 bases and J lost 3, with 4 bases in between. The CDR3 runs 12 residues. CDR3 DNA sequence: TGTGCCAGCAGCTCCAACTACAATGAGCAGTTCTTC. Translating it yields CASSSNYNEQFF.

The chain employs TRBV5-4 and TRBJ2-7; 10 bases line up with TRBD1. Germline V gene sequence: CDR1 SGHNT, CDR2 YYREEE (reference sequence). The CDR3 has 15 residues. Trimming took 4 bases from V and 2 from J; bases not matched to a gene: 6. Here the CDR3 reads CASSRQTGGAYEQYF. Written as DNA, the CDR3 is TGTGCCAGCAGCCGCCAGACAGGGGGCGCCTACGAGCAGTACTTC. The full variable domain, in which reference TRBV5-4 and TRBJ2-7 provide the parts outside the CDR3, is ETGVTQSPTHLIKTRGQQVTLRCSSQSGHNTVSWYQQALGQGPQFIFQYYREEENGRGNFPPRFSGLQFPNYSSELNVNALELDDSALYLCASSRQTGGAYEQYFGPGTRLTVT.

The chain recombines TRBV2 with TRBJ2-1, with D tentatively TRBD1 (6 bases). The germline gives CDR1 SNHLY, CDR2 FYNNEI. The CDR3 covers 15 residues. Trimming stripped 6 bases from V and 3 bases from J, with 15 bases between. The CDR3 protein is CASRVGTGLYNEQFF. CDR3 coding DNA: TGTGCCAGCAGAGTGGGTACAGGGCTCTACAATGAGCAGTTCTTC.

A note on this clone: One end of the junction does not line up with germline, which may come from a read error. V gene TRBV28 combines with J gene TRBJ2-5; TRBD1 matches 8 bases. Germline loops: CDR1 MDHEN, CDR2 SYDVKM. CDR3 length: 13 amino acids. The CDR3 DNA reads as TGTGCCAGCAGTTTCAAGGGCACAGGGGGTCAAGACTTC. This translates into CASSFKGTGGQDF. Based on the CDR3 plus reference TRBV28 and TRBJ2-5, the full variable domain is DVKVTQSSRYLVKRTGEKVFLECVQDMDHENMFWYRQDPGLGLRLIYFSYDVKMKEKGDIPEGYSVSREKKERFSLILESASTNQTSMYLCASSFKGTGGQDFGPGTRLLVL.

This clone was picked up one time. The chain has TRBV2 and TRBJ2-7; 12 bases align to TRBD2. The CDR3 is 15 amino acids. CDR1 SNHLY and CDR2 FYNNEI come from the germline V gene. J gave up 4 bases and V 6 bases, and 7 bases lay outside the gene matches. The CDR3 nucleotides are TGTGCCAGCAGGGCTAGCGGGGGGGCCGGTTACGAGCAGTACGTC. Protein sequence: CASRASGGAGYEQYV.

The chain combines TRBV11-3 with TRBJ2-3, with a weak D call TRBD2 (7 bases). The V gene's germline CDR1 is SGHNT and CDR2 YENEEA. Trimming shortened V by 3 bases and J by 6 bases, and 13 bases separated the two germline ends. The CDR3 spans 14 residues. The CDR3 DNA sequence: TGTGCCAGCAGCTTCCAGGGGAGGGGGGATACGCAGTATTTT. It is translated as CASSFQGRGDTQYF. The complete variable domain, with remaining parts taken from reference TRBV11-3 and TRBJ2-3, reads EAGVVQSPRYKIIEKKQPVAFWCNPISGHNTLYWYLQNLGQGPELLIRYENEEAVDDSQLPKDRFSAERLKGVDSTLKIQPAELGDSAVYLCASSFQGRGDTQYFGPGTRLTVL.

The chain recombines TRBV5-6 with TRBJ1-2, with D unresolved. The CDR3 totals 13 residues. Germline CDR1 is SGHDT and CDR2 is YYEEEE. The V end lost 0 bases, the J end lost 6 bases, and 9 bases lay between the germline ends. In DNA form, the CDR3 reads TGTGCCAGCAGCTTGGGGGCGACGCATGGCTACACCTTC. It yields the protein CASSLGATHGYTF.

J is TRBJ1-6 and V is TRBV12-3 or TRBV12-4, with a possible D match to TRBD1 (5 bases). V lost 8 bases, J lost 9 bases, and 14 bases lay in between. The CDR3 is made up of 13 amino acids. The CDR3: CASGGTSGSPLHF. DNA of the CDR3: TGTGCCAGCGGAGGGACGAGTGGTTCACCCCTCCACTTT.

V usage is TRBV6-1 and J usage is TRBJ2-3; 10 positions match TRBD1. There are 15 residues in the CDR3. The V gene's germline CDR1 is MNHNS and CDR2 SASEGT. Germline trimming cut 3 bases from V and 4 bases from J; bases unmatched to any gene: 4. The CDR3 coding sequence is TGTGCCAGCAGTGAGCGACAGGGGGCCTCAGATACGCAGTATTTT. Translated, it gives CASSERQGASDTQYF.

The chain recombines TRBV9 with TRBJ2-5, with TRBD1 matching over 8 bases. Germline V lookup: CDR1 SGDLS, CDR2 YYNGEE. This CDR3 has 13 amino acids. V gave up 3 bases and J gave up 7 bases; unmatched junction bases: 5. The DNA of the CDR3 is TGTGCCAGCAGCGAGGGACAGGCGGGGACCCAGTACTTC. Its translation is CASSEGQAGTQYF.

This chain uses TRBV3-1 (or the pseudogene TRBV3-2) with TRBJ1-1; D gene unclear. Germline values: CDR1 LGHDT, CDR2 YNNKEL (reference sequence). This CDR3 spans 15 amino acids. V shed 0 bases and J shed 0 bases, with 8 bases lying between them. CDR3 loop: CASSQDGAVNTEAFF. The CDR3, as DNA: TGTGCCAGCAGCCAAGACGGTGCGGTGAACACTGAAGCTTTCTTT.

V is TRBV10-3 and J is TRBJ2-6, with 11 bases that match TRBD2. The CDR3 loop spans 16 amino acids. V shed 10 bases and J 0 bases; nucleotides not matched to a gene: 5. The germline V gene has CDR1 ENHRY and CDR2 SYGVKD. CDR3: CATTTSGVSGANVLTF. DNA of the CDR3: TGTGCCACGACGACTAGCGGGGTCTCTGGGGCCAACGTCCTGACTTTC.

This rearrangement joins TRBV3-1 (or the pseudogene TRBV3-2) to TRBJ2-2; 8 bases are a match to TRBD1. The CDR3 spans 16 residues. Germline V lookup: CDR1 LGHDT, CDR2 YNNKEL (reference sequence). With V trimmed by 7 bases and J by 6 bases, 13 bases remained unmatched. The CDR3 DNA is TGTGCCAGCACCAGGGGGCCATCCCTGTCGGCCGGGGAGCTGTTTTTT. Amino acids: CASTRGPSLSAGELFF.

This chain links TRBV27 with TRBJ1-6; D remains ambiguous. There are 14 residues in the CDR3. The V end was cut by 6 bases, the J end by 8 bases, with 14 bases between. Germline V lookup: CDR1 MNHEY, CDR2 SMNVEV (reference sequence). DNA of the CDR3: TGTGCCAGCAGCCTGACAAAAGGCTATTCACCCCTCCACTTT. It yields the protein CASSLTKGYSPLHF.

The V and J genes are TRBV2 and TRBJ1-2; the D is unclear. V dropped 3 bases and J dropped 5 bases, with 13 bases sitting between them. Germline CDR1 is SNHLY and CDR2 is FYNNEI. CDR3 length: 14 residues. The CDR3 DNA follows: TGTGCCAGCAGTGATAGAGCCCTGAGGTATGGCTACACCTTC. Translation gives CASSDRALRYGYTF.

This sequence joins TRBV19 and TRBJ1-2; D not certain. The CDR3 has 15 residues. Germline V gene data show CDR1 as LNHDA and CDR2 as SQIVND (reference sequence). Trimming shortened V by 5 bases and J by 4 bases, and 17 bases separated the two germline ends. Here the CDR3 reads CASSFSVTPLYGYTF. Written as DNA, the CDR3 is TGTGCCAGTAGTTTTTCGGTCACCCCCCTCTATGGCTACACCTTC. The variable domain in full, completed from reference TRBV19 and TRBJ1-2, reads DGGITQSPKYLFRKEGQNVTLSCEQNLNHDAMYWYRQDPGQGLRLIYYSQIVNDFQKGDIAEGYSVSREKKESFPLTVTSAQKNPTAFYLCASSFSVTPLYGYTFGSGTRLTVV.

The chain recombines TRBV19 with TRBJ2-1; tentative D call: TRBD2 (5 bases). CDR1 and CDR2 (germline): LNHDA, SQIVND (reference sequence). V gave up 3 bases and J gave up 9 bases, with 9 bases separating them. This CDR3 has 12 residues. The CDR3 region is CASSISVGEQFF. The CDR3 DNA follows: TGTGCCAGTAGTATTAGCGTGGGTGAGCAGTTCTTC. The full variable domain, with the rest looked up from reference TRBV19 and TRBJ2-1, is DGGITQSPKYLFRKEGQNVTLSCEQNLNHDAMYWYRQDPGQGLRLIYYSQIVNDFQKGDIAEGYSVSREKKESFPLTVTSAQKNPTAFYLCASSISVGEQFFGPGTRLTVL.

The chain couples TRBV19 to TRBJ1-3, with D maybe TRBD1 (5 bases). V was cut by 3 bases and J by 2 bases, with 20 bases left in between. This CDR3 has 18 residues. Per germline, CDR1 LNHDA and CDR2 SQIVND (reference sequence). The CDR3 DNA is TGTGCCAGTAGTATCAATGGGGCAGGGCCTCAGACTGGAAACACCATATATTTT. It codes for CASSINGAGPQTGNTIYF.

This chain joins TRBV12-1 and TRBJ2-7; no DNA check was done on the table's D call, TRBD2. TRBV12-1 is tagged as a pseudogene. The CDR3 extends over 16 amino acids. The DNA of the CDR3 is TGTGCCAGCAGCTTTGCGCAAAGGGAAGCGGACTACGAGCAGTACGTC. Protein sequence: CASSFAQREADYEQYV.

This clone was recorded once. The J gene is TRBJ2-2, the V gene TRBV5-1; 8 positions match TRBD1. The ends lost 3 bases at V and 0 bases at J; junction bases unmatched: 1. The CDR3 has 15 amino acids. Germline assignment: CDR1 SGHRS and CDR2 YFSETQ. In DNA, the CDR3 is TGCGCCAGCAGCTCGACAGGGGCGAACACCGGGGAGCTGTTTTTT. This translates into CASSSTGANTGELFF.

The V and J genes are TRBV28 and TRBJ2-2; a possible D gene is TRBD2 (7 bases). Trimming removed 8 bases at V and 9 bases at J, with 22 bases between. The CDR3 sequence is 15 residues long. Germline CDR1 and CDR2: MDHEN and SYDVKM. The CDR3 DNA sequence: TGTGCCAGCGGGCGCCCGGGGGGCAATCAGCGGGAGCTGTTTTTT. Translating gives CASGRPGGNQRELFF.

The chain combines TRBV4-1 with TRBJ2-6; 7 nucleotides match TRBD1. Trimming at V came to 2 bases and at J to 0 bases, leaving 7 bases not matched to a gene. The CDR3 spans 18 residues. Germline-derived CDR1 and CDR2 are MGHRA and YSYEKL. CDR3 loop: CASSQRGQLLSGANVLTF. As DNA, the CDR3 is TGCGCCAGCAGCCAAAGGGGACAGTTACTCTCTGGGGCCAACGTCCTGACTTTC.

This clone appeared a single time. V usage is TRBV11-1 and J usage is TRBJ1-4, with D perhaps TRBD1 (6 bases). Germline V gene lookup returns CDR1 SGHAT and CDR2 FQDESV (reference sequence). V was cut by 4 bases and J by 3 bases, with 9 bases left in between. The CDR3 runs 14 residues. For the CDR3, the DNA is TGTGCCAGCAGCTCCAGGGGTGCTAATGAAAAACTGTTTTTT. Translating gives CASSSRGANEKLFF.

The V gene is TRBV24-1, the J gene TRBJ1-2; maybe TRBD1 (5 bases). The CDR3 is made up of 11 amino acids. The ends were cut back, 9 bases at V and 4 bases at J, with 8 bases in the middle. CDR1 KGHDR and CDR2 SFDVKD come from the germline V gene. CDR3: CATGGIYGYTF. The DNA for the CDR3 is TGTGCCACCGGGGGGATCTATGGCTACACCTTC.

This CDR3 is CASRPWYRGSSYEQYF. The CDR3 coding sequence is TGTGCCAGCAGACCCTGGTACAGGGGAAGCTCCTACGAGCAGTACTTC. The chain joins TRBV28 to TRBJ2-7, with 7 bases that match TRBD1. The CDR3 has 16 amino acids. Germline CDR1 is MDHEN and CDR2 is SYDVKM. After removal of 6 bases from V and 0 bases from J, the junction contained 11 bases not matched to a gene.

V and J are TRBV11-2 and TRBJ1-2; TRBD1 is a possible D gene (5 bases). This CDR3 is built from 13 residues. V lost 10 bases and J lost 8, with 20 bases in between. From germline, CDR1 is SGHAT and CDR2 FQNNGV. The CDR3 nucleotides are TGTGCCACCGGAGTGGGGCCCAAGGCGGGCTACACCTTC. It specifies CATGVGPKAGYTF.